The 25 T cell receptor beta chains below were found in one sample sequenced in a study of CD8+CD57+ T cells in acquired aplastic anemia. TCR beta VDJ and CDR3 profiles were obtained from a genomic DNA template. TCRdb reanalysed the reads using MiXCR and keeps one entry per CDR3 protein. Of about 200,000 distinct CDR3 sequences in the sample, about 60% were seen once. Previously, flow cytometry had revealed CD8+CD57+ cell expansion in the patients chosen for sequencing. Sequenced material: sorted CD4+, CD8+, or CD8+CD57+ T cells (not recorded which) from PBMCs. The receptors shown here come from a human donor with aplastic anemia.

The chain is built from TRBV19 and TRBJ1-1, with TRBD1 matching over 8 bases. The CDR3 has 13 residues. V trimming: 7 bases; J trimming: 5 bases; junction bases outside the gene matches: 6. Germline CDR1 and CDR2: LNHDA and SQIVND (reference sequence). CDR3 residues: CASTPTGETEAFF. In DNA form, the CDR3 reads TGTGCCAGTACCCCGACAGGGGAAACTGAAGCTTTCTTT.

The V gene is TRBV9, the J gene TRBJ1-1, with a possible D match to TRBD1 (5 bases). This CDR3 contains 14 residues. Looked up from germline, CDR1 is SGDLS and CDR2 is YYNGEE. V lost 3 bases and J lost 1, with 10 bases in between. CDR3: CASSASGGNTEAFF. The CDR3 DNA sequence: TGTGCCAGCAGCGCCTCCGGGGGGAACACTGAAGCTTTCTTT.

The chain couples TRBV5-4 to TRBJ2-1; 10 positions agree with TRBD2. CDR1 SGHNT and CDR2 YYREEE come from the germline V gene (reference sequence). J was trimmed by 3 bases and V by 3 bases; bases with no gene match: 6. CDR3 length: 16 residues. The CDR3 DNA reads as TGTGCCAGCAGCTCCCTCGGACTAGCGGTCTACAATGAGCAGTTCTTC. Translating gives CASSSLGLAVYNEQFF.

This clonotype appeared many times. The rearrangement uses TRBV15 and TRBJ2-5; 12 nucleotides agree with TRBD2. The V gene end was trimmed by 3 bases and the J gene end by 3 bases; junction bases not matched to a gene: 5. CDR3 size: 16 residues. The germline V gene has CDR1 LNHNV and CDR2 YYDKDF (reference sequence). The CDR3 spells CATSRGASGGEETQYF. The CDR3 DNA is TGTGCCACCAGCAGGGGGGCTAGCGGGGGGGAAGAGACCCAGTACTTC.

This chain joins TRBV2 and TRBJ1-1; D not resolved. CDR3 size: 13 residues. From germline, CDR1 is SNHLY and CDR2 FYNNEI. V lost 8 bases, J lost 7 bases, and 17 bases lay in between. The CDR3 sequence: CASLPESPGEAFF. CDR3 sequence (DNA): TGTGCCAGCCTCCCGGAATCGCCAGGTGAAGCTTTCTTT.

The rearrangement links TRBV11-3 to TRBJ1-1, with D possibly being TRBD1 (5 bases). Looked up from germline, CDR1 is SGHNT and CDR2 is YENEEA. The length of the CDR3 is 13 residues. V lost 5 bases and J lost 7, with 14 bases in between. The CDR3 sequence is CASSGTPRGEAFF. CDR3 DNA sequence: TGTGCCAGCAGCGGGACGCCCCGGGGTGAAGCTTTCTTT.

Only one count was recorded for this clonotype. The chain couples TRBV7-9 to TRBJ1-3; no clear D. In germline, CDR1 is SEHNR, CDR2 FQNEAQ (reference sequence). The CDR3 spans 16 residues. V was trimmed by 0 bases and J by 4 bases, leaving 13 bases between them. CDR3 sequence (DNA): TGTGCCAGCAGCTTAGCGTCAGGACTCACGGGAAACACCATATATTTT. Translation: CASSLASGLTGNTIYF.

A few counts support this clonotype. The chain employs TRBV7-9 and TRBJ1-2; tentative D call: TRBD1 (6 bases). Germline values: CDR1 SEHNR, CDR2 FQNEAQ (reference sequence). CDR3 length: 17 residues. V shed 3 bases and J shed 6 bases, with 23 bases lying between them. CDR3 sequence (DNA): TGTGCCAGCAGCTTTAAGGCGACAGAATCCAAGGGGGATGGCTACACCTTC. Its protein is CASSFKATESKGDGYTF.

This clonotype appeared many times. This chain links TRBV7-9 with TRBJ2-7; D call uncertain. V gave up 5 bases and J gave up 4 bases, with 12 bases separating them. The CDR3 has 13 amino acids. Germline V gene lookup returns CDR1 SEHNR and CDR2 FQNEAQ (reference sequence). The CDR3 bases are TGTGCCAGCAGCCAGAGCGCTTCGTACGAGCAGTACTTC. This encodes CASSQSASYEQYF.

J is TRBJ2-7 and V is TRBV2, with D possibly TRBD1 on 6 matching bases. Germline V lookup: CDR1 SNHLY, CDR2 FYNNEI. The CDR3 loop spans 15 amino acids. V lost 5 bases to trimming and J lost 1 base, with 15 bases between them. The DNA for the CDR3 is TGTGCCAGCAGTAAAAGGACAGTGTATTCCTACGAGCAGTACTTC. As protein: CASSKRTVYSYEQYF. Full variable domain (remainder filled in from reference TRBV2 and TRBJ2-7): EPEVTQTPSHQVTQMGQEVILRCVPISNHLYFYWYRQILGQKVEFLVSFYNNEISEKSEIFDDQFSVERPDGSNFTLKIRSTKLEDSAMYFCASSKRTVYSYEQYFGPGTRLTVT.

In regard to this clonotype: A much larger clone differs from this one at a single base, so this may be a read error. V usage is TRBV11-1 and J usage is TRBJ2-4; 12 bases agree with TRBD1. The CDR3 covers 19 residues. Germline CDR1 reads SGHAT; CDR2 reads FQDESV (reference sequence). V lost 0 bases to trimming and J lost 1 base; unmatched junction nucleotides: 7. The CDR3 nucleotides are TGTGCCAGCAGCTTAGCGCAGGGGGACAGGGGGCTGGCCAAAAACATTCAGTACTTC. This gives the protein CASSLAQGDRGLAKNIQYF. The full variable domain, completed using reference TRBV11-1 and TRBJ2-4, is EAEVAQSPRYKITEKSQAVAFWCDPISGHATLYWYRQILGQGPELLVQFQDESVVDDSQLPKDRFSAERLKGVDSTLKIQPAELGDSAMYLCASSLAQGDRGLAKNIQYFGAGTRLSVL.

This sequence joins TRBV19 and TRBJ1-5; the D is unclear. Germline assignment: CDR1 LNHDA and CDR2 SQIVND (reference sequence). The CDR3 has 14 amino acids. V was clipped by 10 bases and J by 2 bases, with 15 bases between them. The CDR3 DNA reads TGTGCCACCGCGATTTCTTGGGGCAATCAGCCCCAGCATTTT. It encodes CATAISWGNQPQHF.

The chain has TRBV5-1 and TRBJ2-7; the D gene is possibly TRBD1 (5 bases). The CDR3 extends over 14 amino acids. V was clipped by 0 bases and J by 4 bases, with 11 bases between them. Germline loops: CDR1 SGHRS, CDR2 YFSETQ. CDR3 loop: CASSLASRTYEQYF. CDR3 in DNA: TGCGCCAGCAGCTTGGCGAGCAGGACATACGAGCAGTACTTC.

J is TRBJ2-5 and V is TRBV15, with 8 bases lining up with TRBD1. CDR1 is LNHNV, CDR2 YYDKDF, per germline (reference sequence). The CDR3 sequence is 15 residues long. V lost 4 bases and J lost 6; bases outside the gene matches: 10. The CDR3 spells CATSTIATGVKTQYF. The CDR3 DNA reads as TGTGCCACCAGCACTATTGCGACAGGGGTGAAGACCCAGTACTTC.

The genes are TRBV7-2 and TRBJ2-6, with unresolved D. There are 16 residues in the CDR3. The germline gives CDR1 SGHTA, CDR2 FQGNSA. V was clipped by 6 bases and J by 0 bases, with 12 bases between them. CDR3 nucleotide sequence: TGTGCCAGCAGTCAACAGACGGGCTCTGGGGCCAACGTCCTGACTTTC. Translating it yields CASSQQTGSGANVLTF.

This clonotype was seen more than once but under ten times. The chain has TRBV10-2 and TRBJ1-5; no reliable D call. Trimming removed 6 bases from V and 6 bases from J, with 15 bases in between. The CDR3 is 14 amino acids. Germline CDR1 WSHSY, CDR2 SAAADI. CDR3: CASRGLSMSQPQHF. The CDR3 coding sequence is TGCGCCAGCAGGGGCTTGTCTATGAGTCAGCCCCAGCATTTT.

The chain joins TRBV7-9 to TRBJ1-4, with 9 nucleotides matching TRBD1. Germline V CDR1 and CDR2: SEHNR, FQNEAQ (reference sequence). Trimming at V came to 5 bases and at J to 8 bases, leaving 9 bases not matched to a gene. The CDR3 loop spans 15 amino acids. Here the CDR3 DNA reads TGTGCCAGCAGCCTCTATCGGGACAGGGACGAAAAACTGTTTTTT. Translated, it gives CASSLYRDRDEKLFF. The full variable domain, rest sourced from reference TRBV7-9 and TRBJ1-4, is DTGVSQNPRHKITKRGQNVTFRCDPISEHNRLYWYRQTLGQGPEFLTYFQNEAQLEKSRLLSDRFSAERPKGSFSTLEIQRTEQGDSAMYLCASSLYRDRDEKLFFGSGTQLSVL.

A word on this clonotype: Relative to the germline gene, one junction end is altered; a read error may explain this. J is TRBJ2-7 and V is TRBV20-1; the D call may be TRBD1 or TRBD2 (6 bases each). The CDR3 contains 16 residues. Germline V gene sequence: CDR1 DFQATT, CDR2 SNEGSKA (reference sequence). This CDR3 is CSATSIEQGLSDEQHF. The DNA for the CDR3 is TGCAGTGCGACCTCGATAGAACAGGGACTTTCTGACGAGCAGCACTTC.

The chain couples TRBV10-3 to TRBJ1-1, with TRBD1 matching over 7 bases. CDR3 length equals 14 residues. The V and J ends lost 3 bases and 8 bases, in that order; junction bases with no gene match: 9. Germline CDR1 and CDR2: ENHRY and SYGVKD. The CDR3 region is CAISDSGTAFEAFF. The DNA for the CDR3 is TGTGCCATCAGTGACTCCGGGACAGCGTTCGAAGCTTTCTTT.

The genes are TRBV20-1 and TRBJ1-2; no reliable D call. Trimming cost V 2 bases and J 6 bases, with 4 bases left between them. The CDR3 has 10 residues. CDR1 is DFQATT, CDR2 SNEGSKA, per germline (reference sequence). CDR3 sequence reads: CSARQHGYTF. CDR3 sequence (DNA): TGCAGTGCTAGACAGCATGGCTACACCTTC.

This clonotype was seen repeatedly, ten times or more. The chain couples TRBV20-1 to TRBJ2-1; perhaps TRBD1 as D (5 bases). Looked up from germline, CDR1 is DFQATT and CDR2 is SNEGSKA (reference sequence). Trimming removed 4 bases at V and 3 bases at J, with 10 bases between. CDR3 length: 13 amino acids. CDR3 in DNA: TGCAGTGCTAAGTCGACAGACTACAATGAGCAGTTCTTC. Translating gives CSAKSTDYNEQFF.

CDR3 DNA sequence: TGTGCCAGCAAAGGGGGGATCTCCACAGATACGCAGTATTTT. It is translated as CASKGGISTDTQYF. The chain carries TRBV2 and TRBJ2-3; D could derive from TRBD1 or TRBD2 (6 bases each). The V gene lost 7 bases and the J gene lost 2 bases, with 13 bases spanning the gap. Germline V gene sequence: CDR1 SNHLY, CDR2 FYNNEI. The CDR3 loop spans 14 amino acids.

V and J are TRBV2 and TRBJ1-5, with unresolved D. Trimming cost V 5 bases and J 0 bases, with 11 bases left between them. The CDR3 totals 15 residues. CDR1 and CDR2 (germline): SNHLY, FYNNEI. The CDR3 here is CASSLGRGSNQPQHF. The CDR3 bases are TGTGCCAGCAGTCTCGGACGCGGTAGCAATCAGCCCCAGCATTTT. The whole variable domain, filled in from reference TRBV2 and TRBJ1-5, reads EPEVTQTPSHQVTQMGQEVILRCVPISNHLYFYWYRQILGQKVEFLVSFYNNEISEKSEIFDDQFSVERPDGSNFTLKIRSTKLEDSAMYFCASSLGRGSNQPQHFGDGTRLSIL.

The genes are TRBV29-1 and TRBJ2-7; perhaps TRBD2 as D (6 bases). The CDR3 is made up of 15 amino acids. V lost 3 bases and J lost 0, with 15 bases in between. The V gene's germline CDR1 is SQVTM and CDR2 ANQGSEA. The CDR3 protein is CSVEDPAGGSYEQYF. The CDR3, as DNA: TGCAGCGTTGAGGATCCAGCGGGCGGCTCCTACGAGCAGTACTTC.

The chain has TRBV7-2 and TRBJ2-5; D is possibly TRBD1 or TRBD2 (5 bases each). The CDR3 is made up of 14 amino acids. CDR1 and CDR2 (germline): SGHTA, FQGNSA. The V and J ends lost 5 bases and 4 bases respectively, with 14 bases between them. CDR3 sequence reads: CASSRYGTRETQYF. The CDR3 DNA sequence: TGTGCCAGCAGCCGTTACGGGACGAGAGAGACCCAGTACTTC.